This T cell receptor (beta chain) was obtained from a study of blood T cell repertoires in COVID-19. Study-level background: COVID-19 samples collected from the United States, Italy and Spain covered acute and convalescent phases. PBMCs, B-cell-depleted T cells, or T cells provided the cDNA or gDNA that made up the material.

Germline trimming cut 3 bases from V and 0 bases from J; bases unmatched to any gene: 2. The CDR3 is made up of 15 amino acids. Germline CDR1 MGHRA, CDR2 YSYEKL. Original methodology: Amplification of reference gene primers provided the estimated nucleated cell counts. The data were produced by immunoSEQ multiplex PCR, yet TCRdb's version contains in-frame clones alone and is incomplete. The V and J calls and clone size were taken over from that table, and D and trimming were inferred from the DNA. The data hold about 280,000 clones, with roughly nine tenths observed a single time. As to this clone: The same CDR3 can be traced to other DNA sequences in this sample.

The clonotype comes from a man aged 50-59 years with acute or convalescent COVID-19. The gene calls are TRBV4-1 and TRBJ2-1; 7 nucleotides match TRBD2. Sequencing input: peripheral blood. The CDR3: CASSQGGFSYNEQFF. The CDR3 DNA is TGCGCCAGCAGCCAGGGGGGGTTCTCCTACAATGAGCAGTTCTTC.